Sequencing of this T cell receptor beta chain was carried out in a study of shared clonotypes between healthy human individuals. Study-wide points: Against clonotypes common to all four donors, non-shared ones had lower generation probabilities. Sequencing depth was expected to influence donor clonotype sharing.

Profiling relied on immunoSEQ multiplex PCR, and the TCRdb table lists in-frame clones only, not all of them. The sample has over a million clones; approximately 98% are singletons. The germline V gene has CDR1 MDHEN and CDR2 SYDVKM. V lost 2 bases to trimming and J lost 1 base, with 5 bases between them. The CDR3 has 13 residues. Comments on this clone: The antigen is undetermined. In the same sample, other DNA sequences code for this CDR3.

Only Caucasian adults living in Nashville, Tennessee served as donors. The material sequenced was naive CD4+ T cells sorted from blood. Subset defined: CD45RA+ positively selected. The rearrangement links TRBV28 to TRBJ1-1; no clear D. The receptor was isolated from a man aged 25-45 years in good health. The CDR3 DNA reads as TGTGCCAGCAGTTTAATACGGAACACTGAAGCTTTCTTT. Protein sequence: CASSLIRNTEAFF.